A selection of T cell receptor beta chains follows, all from one sample in a study of naive and memory T cell subsets. TCRdb reprocessed the UMI-ligation and nested PCR reads with MiXCR, giving one entry per CDR3 protein. The profile shows 8,500 to 10,000 distinct CDR3 sequences, 5.5% to 7% of them singletons. The sequenced material came from CD4+ TEMRA cells from blood. The receptors come from a human donor in good health. Both conserved end residues are part of each CDR3. D genes are given only for firm matches. Not all rows give a size; the values are once, few, many and, for expanded clones, a class.

j_call: TRBJ2-5; v_call: TRBV20-1; d_call: TRBD2; clone_size: few; cdr3_nt: TGCAGTGCTGTCCGTAGCGGGAGCGAACAAGAGACCCAGTACTTC; cdr3_aa: CSAVRSGSEQETQYF
j_call: TRBJ1-5; v_call: TRBV6-2/TRBV6-3; d_call: TRBD1; clone_size: few; cdr3_nt: TGTGCCACCAGGGACAGCTATCAGCCCCAGCATTTT; cdr3_aa: CATRDSYQPQHF
j_call: TRBJ2-5; v_call: TRBV7-3; d_call: NA; clone_size: few; cdr3_nt: TGTGCCAGCAGATTACTCCCGAGACAGGAAGAGACCCAGTACTTC; cdr3_aa: CASRLLPRQEETQYF
j_call: TRBJ2-3; v_call: TRBV6-2/TRBV6-3; d_call: NA; clone_size: many; cdr3_nt: TGTGCCAGCAGTTACTCAACGGTCACAGATACGCAGTATTTT; cdr3_aa: CASSYSTVTDTQYF
j_call: TRBJ2-1; v_call: TRBV12-3/TRBV12-4; d_call: NA; clone_size: many; cdr3_nt: TGTGCCAGCAGTGCCAGAAGAGCTGATTACAATGAGCAGTTCTTC; cdr3_aa: CASSARRADYNEQFF
j_call: TRBJ2-7; v_call: TRBV24-1; d_call: TRBD1; clone_size: many; cdr3_nt: TGTGCCACCAGTGATAACTCCGGGACAGTCTACGAGCAGTACTTC; cdr3_aa: CATSDNSGTVYEQYF
j_call: TRBJ2-3; v_call: TRBV18; d_call: NA; clone_size: many; cdr3_nt: TGTGCCAGCTCACGTTCCCGGGACACAAGCACAGATACGCAGTATTTT; cdr3_aa: CASSRSRDTSTDTQYF
j_call: TRBJ1-2; v_call: TRBV6-6; d_call: NA; clone_size: few; cdr3_nt: TGTGCCAGCAGTTACTCGTCCGGATACTATGGCTACACCTTC; cdr3_aa: CASSYSSGYYGYTF
j_call: TRBJ1-6; v_call: TRBV7-2; d_call: TRBD1; clone_size: few; cdr3_nt: TGTGCCAGCAGTTGGGTCGGGACAGAAAATTCACCCCTCCACTTT; cdr3_aa: CASSWVGTENSPLHF
j_call: TRBJ1-4; v_call: TRBV4-3; d_call: NA; clone_size: few; cdr3_nt: TGCGCCAGCAGCCAAGATTCCACGGGGACCCTTGAAAAACTGTTTTTT; cdr3_aa: CASSQDSTGTLEKLFF
j_call: TRBJ2-7; v_call: TRBV14; d_call: NA; clone_size: NA; cdr3_nt: TGTGCCAGCAGCCGTTCCCGGGACTTAGGGTTTTACGAGCAGTACTTC; cdr3_aa: CASSRSRDLGFYEQYF
j_call: TRBJ2-7; v_call: TRBV2; d_call: NA; clone_size: many; cdr3_nt: TGTGCCAGCAGACAGAGCTACGAGCAGTACTTC; cdr3_aa: CASRQSYEQYF
j_call: TRBJ2-1; v_call: TRBV5-1; d_call: TRBD1; clone_size: NA; cdr3_nt: TGCGCCAGCAGCTTCACAACAGGGGCGCCAAACAATGAGCAGTTCTTC; cdr3_aa: CASSFTTGAPNNEQFF
j_call: TRBJ2-2; v_call: TRBV24-1; d_call: NA; clone_size: many; cdr3_nt: TGTGCCACCAGTGTTGAAATCACCGGGGAGCTGTTTTTT; cdr3_aa: CATSVEITGELFF
j_call: TRBJ2-3; v_call: TRBV4-1; d_call: TRBD2; clone_size: many; cdr3_nt: TGCGCCAGCAGCCAAGTGGCTAGCGGGGTCACAGATACGCAGTATTTT; cdr3_aa: CASSQVASGVTDTQYF
j_call: TRBJ1-2; v_call: TRBV5-1; d_call: TRBD1; clone_size: NA; cdr3_nt: TGCGCCAGCAGCAGAGGACAGGGCGACTATGGCTACACCTTC; cdr3_aa: CASSRGQGDYGYTF
j_call: TRBJ1-1; v_call: TRBV20-1; d_call: NA; clone_size: NA; cdr3_nt: TGCAGTGCTAGAGTACTGGTAGTAGACACTGAAGCTTTCTTT; cdr3_aa: CSARVLVVDTEAFF
j_call: TRBJ1-6; v_call: TRBV15; d_call: NA; clone_size: many; cdr3_nt: TGTGCCACCAGCACCCGGAATTCACCCCTCCACTTT; cdr3_aa: CATSTRNSPLHF
j_call: TRBJ1-3; v_call: TRBV12-3/TRBV12-4; d_call: NA; clone_size: many; cdr3_nt: TGTGCCAGCAGGGAGCAGGCGCACTCTGGAAACACCATATATTTT; cdr3_aa: CASREQAHSGNTIYF
j_call: TRBJ1-6; v_call: TRBV30; d_call: NA; clone_size: medium-sized; cdr3_nt: TGTGCCTGGAGTGGACAGATTTATAATTCACCCCTCCACTTT; cdr3_aa: CAWSGQIYNSPLHF
j_call: TRBJ2-5; v_call: TRBV3-1; d_call: TRBD2; clone_size: NA; cdr3_nt: TGTGCCAGCAGCCGACCCCGGACTAGCGGAAACCAAGAGACCCAGTACTTC; cdr3_aa: CASSRPRTSGNQETQYF
j_call: TRBJ1-2; v_call: TRBV2; d_call: NA; clone_size: many; cdr3_nt: TGTGCCAGCAGTCTCTGGGGAGCTAACTATGGCTACACCTTC; cdr3_aa: CASSLWGANYGYTF
j_call: TRBJ2-5; v_call: TRBV20-1; d_call: TRBD2; clone_size: NA; cdr3_nt: TGCAGTGCTACGTCCAGCGGGGGGGTAGAGACCCAGTACTTC; cdr3_aa: CSATSSGGVETQYF
j_call: TRBJ2-3; v_call: TRBV4-2; d_call: NA; clone_size: NA; cdr3_nt: TGTGCCAGCAGCCAGGGGAAAGCAGATACGCAGTATTTT; cdr3_aa: CASSQGKADTQYF
j_call: TRBJ2-7; v_call: TRBV11-2; d_call: NA; clone_size: many; cdr3_nt: TGTGCCAGCAGCACCCGGGGTAGCGGCCTCTCCTACGAGCAGTACTTC; cdr3_aa: CASSTRGSGLSYEQYF
j_call: TRBJ1-2; v_call: TRBV7-3; d_call: NA; clone_size: many; cdr3_nt: TGTGCCAGCAGCTTAGCGGGGGGAGCTAACTATGGCTACACCTTC; cdr3_aa: CASSLAGGANYGYTF
j_call: TRBJ1-6; v_call: TRBV7-3; d_call: NA; clone_size: many; cdr3_nt: TGTGCCAGCAGCTCGACAGAAAATTCACCCCTCCACTTT; cdr3_aa: CASSSTENSPLHF
j_call: TRBJ2-5; v_call: TRBV7-9; d_call: NA; clone_size: many; cdr3_nt: TGTGCCAGCAGCTTGCGACCGAAAGAGACCCAGTACTTC; cdr3_aa: CASSLRPKETQYF
j_call: TRBJ2-7; v_call: TRBV10-3; d_call: TRBD2; clone_size: many; cdr3_nt: TGTGCCACCCAGGGGACTAGCGGGTGGAAGCAGTACTTC; cdr3_aa: CATQGTSGWKQYF
j_call: TRBJ2-3; v_call: TRBV6-6; d_call: NA; clone_size: many; cdr3_nt: TGTGCCAGCAGAAGCTCAGGGGAAACTACCACAGATACGCAGTATTTT; cdr3_aa: CASRSSGETTTDTQYF
j_call: TRBJ1-5; v_call: TRBV28; d_call: NA; clone_size: NA; cdr3_nt: TGTGCCAGCAGCTTGGAGCCTATGACCTTCTCCAATCAGCCCCAGCATTTT; cdr3_aa: CASSLEPMTFSNQPQHF
j_call: TRBJ1-5; v_call: TRBV6-2/TRBV6-3; d_call: NA; clone_size: many; cdr3_nt: TGTGCCAGCAGTTACGAGTTTAGAAGCAATCAGCCCCAGCATTTT; cdr3_aa: CASSYEFRSNQPQHF
j_call: TRBJ2-2; v_call: TRBV30; d_call: TRBD2; clone_size: many; cdr3_nt: TGTGCCTGGAGTCGACTAGCGGGAGCGAACACCGGGGAGCTGTTTTTT; cdr3_aa: CAWSRLAGANTGELFF